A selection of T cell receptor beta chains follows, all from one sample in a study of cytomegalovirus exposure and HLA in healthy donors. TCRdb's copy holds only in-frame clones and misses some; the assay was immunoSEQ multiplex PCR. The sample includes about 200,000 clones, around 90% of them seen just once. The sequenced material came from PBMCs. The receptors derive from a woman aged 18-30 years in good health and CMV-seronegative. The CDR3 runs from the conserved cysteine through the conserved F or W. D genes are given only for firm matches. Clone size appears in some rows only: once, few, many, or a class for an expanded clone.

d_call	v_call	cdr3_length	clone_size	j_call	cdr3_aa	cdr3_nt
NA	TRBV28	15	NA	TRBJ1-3	CASIKGSRAGNTIYF	TGTGCCAGCATCAAGGGTTCGAGGGCTGGAAACACCATATATTTT
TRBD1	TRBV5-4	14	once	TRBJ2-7	CASSFSGQAYEQYF	TGTGCCAGCAGCTTTTCGGGACAGGCCTACGAGCAGTACTTC
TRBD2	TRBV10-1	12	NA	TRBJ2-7	CASSGTSREQYF	TGCGCCAGCTCTGGGACTAGCCGCGAGCAGTACTTC
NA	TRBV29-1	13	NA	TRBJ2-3	CSIGRGPTDTQYF	TGCAGCATAGGGCGGGGGCCCACAGATACGCAGTATTTT
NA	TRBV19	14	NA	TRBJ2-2	CASSITGYTGELFF	TGTGCCAGTAGTATTACGGGTTACACCGGGGAGCTGTTTTTT
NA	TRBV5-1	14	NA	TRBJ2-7	CASSLTGGTYEQYF	TGCGCCAGCAGCTTAACAGGCGGGACCTACGAGCAGTACTTC
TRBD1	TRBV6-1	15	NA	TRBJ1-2	CASSIARGPNYGYTF	TGTGCCAGCAGTATTGCCAGGGGGCCTAACTATGGCTACACCTTC
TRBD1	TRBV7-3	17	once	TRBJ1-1	CASSVKIGQGAWTEAFF	TGTGCCAGCAGCGTTAAGATCGGGCAGGGGGCCTGGACTGAAGCTTTCTTT
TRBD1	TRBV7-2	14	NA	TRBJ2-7	CASSLGTGYHEQYF	TGTGCCAGCAGCTTAGGGACAGGGTACCACGAGCAGTACTTC
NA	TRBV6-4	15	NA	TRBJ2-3	CASSDSGGAADTQYF	TGTGCCAGCAGTGACTCGGGGGGAGCGGCAGATACGCAGTATTTT
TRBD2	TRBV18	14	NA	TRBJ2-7	CASSRAGAVYEQYF	TGTGCCAGCTCCAGAGCGGGAGCCGTCTACGAGCAGTACTTC
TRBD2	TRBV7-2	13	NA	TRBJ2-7	CASRSGSSYEQYF	TGTGCCAGCCGAAGCGGGAGCTCCTACGAGCAGTACTTC
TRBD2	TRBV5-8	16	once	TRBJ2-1	CASNPFRREINNEQFF	TGTGCCAGCAACCCCTTTCGGCGGGAGATCAACAATGAGCAGTTCTTC
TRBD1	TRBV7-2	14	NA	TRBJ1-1	CASSQWTGHTEAFF	TGTGCCAGCAGCCAATGGACAGGGCACACTGAAGCTTTCTTT
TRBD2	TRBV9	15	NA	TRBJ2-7	CASSVASGRGYEQYF	TGTGCCAGCAGCGTAGCCAGCGGGAGAGGCTACGAGCAGTACTTC
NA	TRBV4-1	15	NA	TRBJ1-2	CASSQVGRTRYGYTF	TGCGCCAGCAGCCAAGTGGGCCGGACTCGGTATGGCTACACCTTC
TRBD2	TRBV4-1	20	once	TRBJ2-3	CASSQLPRMTSSPSTDTQYF	TGCGCCAGCAGCCAATTACCACGAATGACTAGCAGCCCTAGCACAGATACGCAGTATTTT
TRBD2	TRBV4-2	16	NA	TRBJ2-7	CASSQKTSGSIYEQYF	TGTGCCAGCAGCCAGAAGACTAGCGGGAGTATTTACGAGCAGTACTTC
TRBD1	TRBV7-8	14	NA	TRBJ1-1	CASTPGTGITEAFF	TGTGCCAGCACCCCCGGGACAGGGATCACTGAAGCTTTCTTT
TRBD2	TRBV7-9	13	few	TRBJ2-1	CASSLGDYNEQFF	TGTGCCAGCAGCTTGGGGGACTATAATGAGCAGTTCTTC
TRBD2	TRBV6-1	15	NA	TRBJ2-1	CASSALAGEGNEQFF	TGTGCCAGCAGCGCCTTAGCGGGAGAGGGCAATGAGCAGTTCTTC
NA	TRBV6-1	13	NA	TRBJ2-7	CASSELTGHEQYF	TGTGCCAGCAGTGAACTAACAGGGCACGAGCAGTACTTC
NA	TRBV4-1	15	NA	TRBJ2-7	CASSQADTRSYEQYF	TGCGCCAGCAGCCAAGCGGACACCCGCTCCTACGAGCAGTACTTC
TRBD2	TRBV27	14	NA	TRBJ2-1	CASRLAGGDNEQFF	TGTGCCAGCAGACTAGCGGGAGGCGACAATGAGCAGTTCTTC
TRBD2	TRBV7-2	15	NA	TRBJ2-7	CASSLSAGGAREQYF	TGTGCCAGCAGCTTAAGCGCGGGAGGGGCCCGCGAGCAGTACTTC
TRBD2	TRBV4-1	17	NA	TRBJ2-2	CASSQDGAGANTGELFF	TGCGCCAGCAGCCAAGATGGAGCGGGGGCGAACACCGGGGAGCTGTTTTTT
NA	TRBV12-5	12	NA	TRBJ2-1	CASGSEGGEQFF	TGTGCTAGTGGTTCGGAGGGAGGTGAGCAGTTCTTC
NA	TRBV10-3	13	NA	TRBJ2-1	CAISPGTANEQFF	TGTGCCATCAGTCCAGGAACCGCAAATGAGCAGTTCTTC
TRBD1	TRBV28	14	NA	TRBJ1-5	CASSFGTGSQPQHF	TGTGCCAGCAGTTTTGGGACAGGGAGTCAGCCCCAGCATTTT
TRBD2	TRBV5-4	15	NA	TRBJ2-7	CASSTRTSQTYEQYF	TGTGCCAGCAGCACCCGGACTAGTCAGACCTACGAGCAGTACTTC
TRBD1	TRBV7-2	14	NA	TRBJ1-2	CASSFDRGSYGYTF	TGTGCCAGCAGCTTCGACAGGGGGAGCTATGGCTACACCTTC
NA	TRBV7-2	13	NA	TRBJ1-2	CASSFGGVDGYTF	TGTGCCAGCAGCTTCGGGGGGGTGGATGGCTACACCTTC
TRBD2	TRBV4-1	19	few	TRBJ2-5	CASSQERMGLAGGLRAQYF	TGCGCCAGCAGCCAAGAACGCATGGGACTAGCGGGGGGGTTGAGGGCCCAGTACTTC